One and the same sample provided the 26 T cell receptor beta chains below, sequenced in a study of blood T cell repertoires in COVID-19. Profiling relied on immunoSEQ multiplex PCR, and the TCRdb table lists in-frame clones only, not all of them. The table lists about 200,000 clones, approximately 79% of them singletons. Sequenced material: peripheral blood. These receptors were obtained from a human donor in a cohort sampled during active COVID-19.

The CDR3 DNA reads as TGTGCCAGCTCCAGGGACAGGGCGAGTGACCAGTACTTC. This sequence encodes CASSRDRASDQYF. The chain links TRBV18 to TRBJ2-5; the match to TRBD1 covers 9 bases. Germline loops: CDR1 KGHSH, CDR2 LQKENI. The CDR3 is made up of 13 amino acids. J was trimmed by 10 bases and V by 6 bases; bases with no gene match: 9.

CDR3 DNA sequence: TGCGCCAGCAGCCTCTCCTCCCGTATCTCTGGAAACACCATATATTTT. Translated, it gives CASSLSSRISGNTIYF. The V call is TRBV5-1, the J call TRBJ1-3; D is unclear. CDR3 size: 16 residues. Trimming left V 4 bases short and J 0 bases short, with 14 bases between. CDR1 SGHRS and CDR2 YFSETQ come from the germline V gene.

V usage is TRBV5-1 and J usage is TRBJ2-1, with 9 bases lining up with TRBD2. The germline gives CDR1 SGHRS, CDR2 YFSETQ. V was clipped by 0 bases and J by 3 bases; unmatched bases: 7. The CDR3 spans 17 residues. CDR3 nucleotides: TGCGCCAGCAGCTTGGCCCTAGCGGGATTAGGCTACAATGAGCAGTTCTTC. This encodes CASSLALAGLGYNEQFF.

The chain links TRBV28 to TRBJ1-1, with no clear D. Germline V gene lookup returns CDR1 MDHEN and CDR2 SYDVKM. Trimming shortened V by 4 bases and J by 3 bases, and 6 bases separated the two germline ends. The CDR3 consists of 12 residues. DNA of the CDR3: TGTGCCAGCAGTTCGGTAGACACTGAAGCTTTCTTT. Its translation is CASSSVDTEAFF.

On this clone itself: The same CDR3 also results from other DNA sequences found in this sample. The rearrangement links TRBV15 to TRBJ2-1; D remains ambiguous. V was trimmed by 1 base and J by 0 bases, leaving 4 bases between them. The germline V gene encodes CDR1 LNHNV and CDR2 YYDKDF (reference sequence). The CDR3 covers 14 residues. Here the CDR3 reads CATSRGSSYNEQFF. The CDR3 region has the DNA TGTGCCACCAGCAGAGGGAGCTCCTACAATGAGCAGTTCTTC.

The CDR3 sequence is CATSDARGRSSSYEQYF. CDR3 bases: TGTGCCACCAGTGATGCCAGGGGGAGAAGTAGCTCCTACGAGCAGTACTTC. The chain has TRBV24-1 and TRBJ2-7; the match to TRBD1 covers 7 bases. CDR1 is KGHDR and CDR2 is SFDVKD in the germline V gene. V was pared by 3 bases and J by 0 bases, with 10 bases of the junction left unmatched. The CDR3 totals 17 residues.

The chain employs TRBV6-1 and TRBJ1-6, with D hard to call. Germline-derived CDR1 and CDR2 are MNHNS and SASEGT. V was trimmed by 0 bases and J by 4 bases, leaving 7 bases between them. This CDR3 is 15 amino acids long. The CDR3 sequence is CASSEAGGYNSPLHF. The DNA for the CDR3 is TGTGCCAGCAGTGAAGCAGGCGGGTATAATTCACCCCTCCACTTT.

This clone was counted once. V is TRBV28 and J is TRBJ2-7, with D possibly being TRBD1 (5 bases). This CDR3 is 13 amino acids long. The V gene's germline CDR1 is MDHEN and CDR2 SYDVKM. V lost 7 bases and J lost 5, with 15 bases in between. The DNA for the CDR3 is TGTGCCAGCAACAGGCCTGCGAACGACGAGCAGTACTTC. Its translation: CASNRPANDEQYF.

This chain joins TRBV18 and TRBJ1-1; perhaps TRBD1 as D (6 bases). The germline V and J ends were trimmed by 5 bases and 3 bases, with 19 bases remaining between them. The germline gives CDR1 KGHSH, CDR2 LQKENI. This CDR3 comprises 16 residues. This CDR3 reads CASSSTGPDGDTEAFF. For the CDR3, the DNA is TGTGCCAGCTCATCCACAGGGCCCGACGGTGACACTGAAGCTTTCTTT.

The CDR3 region has the DNA TGTGCCAGCAGCCGCCACACAGGGGGTTATGAAAAACTGTTTTTT. Its protein is CASSRHTGGYEKLFF. This chain connects TRBV28 to TRBJ1-4, with 8 bases that match TRBD1. The V and J ends lost 6 bases and 6 bases, in that order; junction bases with no gene match: 9. The CDR3 length is 15 residues. Germline assignment: CDR1 MDHEN and CDR2 SYDVKM.

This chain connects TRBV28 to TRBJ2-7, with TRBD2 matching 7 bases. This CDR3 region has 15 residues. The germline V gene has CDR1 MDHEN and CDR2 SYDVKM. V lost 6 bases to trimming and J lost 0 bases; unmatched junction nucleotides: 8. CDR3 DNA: TGTGCCAGCAGAGGCCCCCGCGGGAGCTCCTACGAGCAGTACTTC. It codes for CASRGPRGSSYEQYF.

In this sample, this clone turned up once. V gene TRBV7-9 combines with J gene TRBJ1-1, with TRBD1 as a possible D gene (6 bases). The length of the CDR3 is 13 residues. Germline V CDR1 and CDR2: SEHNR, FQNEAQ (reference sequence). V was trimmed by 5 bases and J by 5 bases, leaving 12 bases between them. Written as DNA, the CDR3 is TGTGCCAGCAGCCTCACGAGGGGGACTGAAGCTTTCTTT. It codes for CASSLTRGTEAFF.

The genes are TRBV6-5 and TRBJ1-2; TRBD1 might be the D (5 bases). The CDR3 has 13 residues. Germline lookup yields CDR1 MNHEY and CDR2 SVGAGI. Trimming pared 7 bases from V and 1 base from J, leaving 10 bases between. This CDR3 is CASTSGNNYGYTF. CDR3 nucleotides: TGTGCCAGCACATCAGGGAATAACTATGGCTACACCTTC.

The CDR3 DNA is TGTGCCAGCACAGGACGGAGGCCAAGGGAGACCCAGTACTTC. The encoded protein is CASTGRRPRETQYF. V usage is TRBV28 and J usage is TRBJ2-5; D is possibly TRBD2 (5 bases). The CDR3 consists of 14 residues. Germline V gene sequence: CDR1 MDHEN, CDR2 SYDVKM. The germline V and J ends were trimmed by 7 bases and 5 bases, with 17 bases remaining between them.

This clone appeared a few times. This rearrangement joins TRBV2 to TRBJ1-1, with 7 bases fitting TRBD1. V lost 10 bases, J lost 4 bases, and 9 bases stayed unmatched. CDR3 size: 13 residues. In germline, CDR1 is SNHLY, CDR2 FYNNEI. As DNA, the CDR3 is TGTGCCACCGGACAGGACCGAGGCACTGAAGCTTTCTTT. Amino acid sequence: CATGQDRGTEAFF.

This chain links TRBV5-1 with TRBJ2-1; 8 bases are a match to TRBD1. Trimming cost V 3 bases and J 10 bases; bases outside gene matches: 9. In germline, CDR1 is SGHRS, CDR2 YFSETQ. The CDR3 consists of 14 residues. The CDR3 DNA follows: TGCGCCAGCAGCTACAATAGACAGGGGATGGAGCAGTTCTTC. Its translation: CASSYNRQGMEQFF.

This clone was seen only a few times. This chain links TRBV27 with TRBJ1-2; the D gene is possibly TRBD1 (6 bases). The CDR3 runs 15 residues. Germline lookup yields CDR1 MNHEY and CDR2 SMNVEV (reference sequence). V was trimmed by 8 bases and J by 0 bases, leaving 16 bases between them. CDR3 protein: CASLPGEGANYGYTF. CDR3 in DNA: TGTGCCAGCCTTCCGGGGGAGGGGGCTAACTATGGCTACACCTTC.

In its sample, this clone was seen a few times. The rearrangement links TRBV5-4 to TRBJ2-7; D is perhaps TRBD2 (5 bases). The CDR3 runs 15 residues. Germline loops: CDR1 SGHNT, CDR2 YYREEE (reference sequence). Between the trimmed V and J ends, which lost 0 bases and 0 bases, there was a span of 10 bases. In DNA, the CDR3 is TGTGCCAGCAGCTTGGGGGCGGACTTCTCCTACGAGCAGTACTTC. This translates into CASSLGADFSYEQYF.

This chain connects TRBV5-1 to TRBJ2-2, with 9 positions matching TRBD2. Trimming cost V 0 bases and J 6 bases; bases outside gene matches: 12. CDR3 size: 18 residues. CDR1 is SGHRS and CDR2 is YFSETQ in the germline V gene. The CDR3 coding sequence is TGCGCCAGCAGCTTGGCTTCGACTAGCGGAGGGGGGCCCGGGGAGCTGTTTTTT. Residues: CASSLASTSGGGPGELFF. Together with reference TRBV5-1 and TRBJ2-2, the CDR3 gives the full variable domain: KAGVTQTPRYLIKTRGQQVTLSCSPISGHRSVSWYQQTPGQGLQFLFEYFSETQRNKGNFPGRFSGRQFSNSRSEMNVSTLELGDSALYLCASSLASTSGGGPGELFFGEGSRLTVL.

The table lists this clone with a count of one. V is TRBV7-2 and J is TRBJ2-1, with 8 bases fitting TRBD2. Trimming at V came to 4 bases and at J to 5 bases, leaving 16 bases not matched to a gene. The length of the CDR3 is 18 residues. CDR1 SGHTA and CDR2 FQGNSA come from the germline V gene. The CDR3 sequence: CASSSRSGTRRVHNEQFF. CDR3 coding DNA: TGTGCCAGCAGCTCCCGCTCCGGGACTAGGCGGGTTCACAATGAGCAGTTCTTC.

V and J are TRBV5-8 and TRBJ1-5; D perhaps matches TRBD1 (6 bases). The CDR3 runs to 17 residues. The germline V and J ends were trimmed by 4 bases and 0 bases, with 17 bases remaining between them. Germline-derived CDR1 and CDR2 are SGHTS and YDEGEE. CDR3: CASSRAQGRGSNQPQHF. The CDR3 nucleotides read TGTGCCAGCAGCCGCGCCCAGGGGAGAGGTAGCAATCAGCCCCAGCATTTT.

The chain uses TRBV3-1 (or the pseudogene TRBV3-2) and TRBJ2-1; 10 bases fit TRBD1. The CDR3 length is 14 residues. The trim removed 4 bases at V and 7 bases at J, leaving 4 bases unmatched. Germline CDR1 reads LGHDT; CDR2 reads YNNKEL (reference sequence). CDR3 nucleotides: TGTGCCAGCAGCCGAGGGACAGGGGAAAATGAGCAGTTCTTC. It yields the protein CASSRGTGENEQFF.

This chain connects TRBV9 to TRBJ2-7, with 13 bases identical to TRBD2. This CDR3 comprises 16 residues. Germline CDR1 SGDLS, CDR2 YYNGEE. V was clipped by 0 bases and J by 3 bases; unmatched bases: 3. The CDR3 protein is CASSVGLAGGLYEQYF. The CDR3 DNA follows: TGTGCCAGCAGCGTAGGACTAGCGGGAGGTCTCTACGAGCAGTACTTC.

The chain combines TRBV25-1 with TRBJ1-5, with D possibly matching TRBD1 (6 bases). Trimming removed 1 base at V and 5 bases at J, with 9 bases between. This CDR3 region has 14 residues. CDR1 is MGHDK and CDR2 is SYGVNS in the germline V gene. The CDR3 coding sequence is TGTGCCAGCAGTGAATTGGACAGAGATCAGCCCCAGCATTTT. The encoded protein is CASSELDRDQPQHF.

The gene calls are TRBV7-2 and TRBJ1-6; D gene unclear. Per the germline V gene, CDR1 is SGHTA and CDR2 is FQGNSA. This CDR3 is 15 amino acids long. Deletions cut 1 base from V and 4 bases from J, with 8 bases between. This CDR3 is CASSLVSRYNSPLHF. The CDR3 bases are TGTGCCAGCAGCTTAGTAAGCCGTTATAATTCACCCCTCCACTTT. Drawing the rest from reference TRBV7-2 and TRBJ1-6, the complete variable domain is GAGVSQSPSNKVTEKGKDVELRCDPISGHTALYWYRQSLGQGLEFLIYFQGNSAPDKSGLPSDRFSAERTGGSVSTLTIQRTQQEDSAVYLCASSLVSRYNSPLHFGNGTRLTVT.

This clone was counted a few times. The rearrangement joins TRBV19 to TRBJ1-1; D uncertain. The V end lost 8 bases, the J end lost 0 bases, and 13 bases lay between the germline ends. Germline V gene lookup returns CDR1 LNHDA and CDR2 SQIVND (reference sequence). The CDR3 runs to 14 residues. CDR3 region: CASASGWMNTEAFF. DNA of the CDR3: TGTGCCAGTGCAAGCGGGTGGATGAACACTGAAGCTTTCTTT.